Shown below are 4 T cell receptor beta chains from a single sample sequenced in a study of control samples from healthy donors and cancer patients. The repertoire was sequenced with immunoSEQ multiplex PCR; TCRdb's copy has only in-frame clones and lacks some. The top ten clones hold just over 1.4% of a sample with over 150,000 clones, nearly 90% of them seen once. What was sequenced was blood. These receptors came from a woman between 50 and 59 years old in good health.

The gene calls are TRBV6-5 and TRBJ2-7, with 10 nucleotides matching TRBD2. Germline V CDR1 and CDR2: MNHEY, SVGAGI. Trimming took 8 bases from V and 4 from J; bases not matched to a gene: 11. This CDR3 contains 15 residues. The CDR3 is CASSNRGLARYEQYF. In nucleotides, the CDR3 is TGTGCCAGCTCAAATAGGGGACTAGCGAGGTACGAGCAGTACTTC.

The V call is TRBV7-2, the J call TRBJ1-5; D ambiguous. The CDR3 length is 16 residues. Trimming removed 3 bases from V and 3 bases from J, with 15 bases in between. Germline CDR1 reads SGHTA; CDR2 reads FQGNSA. The CDR3 coding sequence is TGTGCCAGCAGCTTGGGCGGGCCCGGGGACAATCAGCCCCAGCATTTT. Translated, it gives CASSLGGPGDNQPQHF.

The rearrangement uses TRBV18 and TRBJ1-2; D uncertain. The V gene lost 5 bases and the J gene lost 8 bases, with 12 bases spanning the gap. The CDR3 extends over 12 amino acids. The V gene's germline CDR1 is KGHSH and CDR2 LQKENI. This chain's CDR3 is CASSADGLGYTF. In nucleotides, the CDR3 is TGTGCCAGCTCAGCGGACGGCCTAGGCTACACCTTC.

The chain carries TRBV7-9 and TRBJ1-1; D is undetermined. The CDR3 length is 14 residues. V dropped 8 bases and J dropped 0 bases, with 13 bases sitting between them. Germline CDR1 is SEHNR and CDR2 is FQNEAQ (reference sequence). CDR3 in amino acids: CASVRGEMNTEAFF. CDR3 bases: TGTGCCAGCGTGAGAGGAGAAATGAACACTGAAGCTTTCTTT.